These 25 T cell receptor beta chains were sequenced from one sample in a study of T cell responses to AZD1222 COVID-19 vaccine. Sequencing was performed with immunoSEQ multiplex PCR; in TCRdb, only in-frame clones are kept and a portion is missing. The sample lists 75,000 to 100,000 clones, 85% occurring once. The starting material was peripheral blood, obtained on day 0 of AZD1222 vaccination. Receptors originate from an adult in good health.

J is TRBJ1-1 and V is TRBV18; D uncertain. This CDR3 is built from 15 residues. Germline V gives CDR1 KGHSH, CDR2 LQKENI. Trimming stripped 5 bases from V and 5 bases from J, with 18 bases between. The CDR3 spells CASSATQETGTEAFF. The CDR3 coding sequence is TGTGCCAGCTCAGCTACTCAGGAAACGGGGACTGAAGCTTTCTTT. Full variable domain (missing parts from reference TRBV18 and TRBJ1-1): NAGVMQNPRHLVRRRGQEARLRCSPMKGHSHVYWYRQLPEEGLKFMVYLQKENIIDESGMPKERFSAEFPKEGPSILRIQQVVRGDSAAYFCASSATQETGTEAFFGQGTRLTVV.

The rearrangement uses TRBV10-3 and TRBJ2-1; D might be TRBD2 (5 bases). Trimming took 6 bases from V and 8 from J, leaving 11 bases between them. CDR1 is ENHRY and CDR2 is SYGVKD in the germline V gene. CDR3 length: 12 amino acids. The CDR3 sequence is CAISTLAYEQFF. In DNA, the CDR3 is TGTGCCATCAGCACCCTAGCTTATGAGCAGTTCTTC.

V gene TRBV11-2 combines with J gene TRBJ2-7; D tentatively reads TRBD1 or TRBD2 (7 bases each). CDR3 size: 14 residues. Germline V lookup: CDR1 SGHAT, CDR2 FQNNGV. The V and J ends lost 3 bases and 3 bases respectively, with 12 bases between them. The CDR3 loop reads CASSLIRGGYEQYF. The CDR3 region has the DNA TGTGCCAGCAGCTTGATCAGGGGGGGCTACGAGCAGTACTTC.

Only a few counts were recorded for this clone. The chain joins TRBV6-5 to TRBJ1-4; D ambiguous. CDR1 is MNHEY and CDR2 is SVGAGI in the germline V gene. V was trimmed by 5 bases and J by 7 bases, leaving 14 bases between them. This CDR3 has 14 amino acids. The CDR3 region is CASSLSRWGEKLFF. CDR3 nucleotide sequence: TGTGCCAGCAGTCTGAGCCGCTGGGGTGAAAAACTGTTTTTT.

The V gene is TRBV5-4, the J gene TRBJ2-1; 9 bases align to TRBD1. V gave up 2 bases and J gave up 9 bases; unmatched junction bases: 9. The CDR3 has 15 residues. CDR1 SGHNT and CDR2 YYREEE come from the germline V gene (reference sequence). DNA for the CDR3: TGTGCCAGCAGCTTTTCAGGGACAGGGTCGGGTGAGCAGTTCTTC. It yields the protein CASSFSGTGSGEQFF.

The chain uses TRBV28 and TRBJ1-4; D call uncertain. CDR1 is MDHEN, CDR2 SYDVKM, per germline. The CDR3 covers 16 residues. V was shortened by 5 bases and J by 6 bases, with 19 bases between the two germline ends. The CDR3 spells CASSPLPYDQDEKLFF. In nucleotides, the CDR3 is TGTGCCAGCAGTCCCCTTCCCTACGATCAAGATGAAAAACTGTTTTTT.

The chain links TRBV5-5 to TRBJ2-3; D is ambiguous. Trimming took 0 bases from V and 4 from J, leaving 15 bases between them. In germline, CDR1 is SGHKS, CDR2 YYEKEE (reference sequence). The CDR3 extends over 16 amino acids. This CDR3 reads CASSLGGGFGSDTQYF. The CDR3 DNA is TGTGCCAGCAGCTTGGGAGGTGGATTCGGGTCAGATACGCAGTATTTT.

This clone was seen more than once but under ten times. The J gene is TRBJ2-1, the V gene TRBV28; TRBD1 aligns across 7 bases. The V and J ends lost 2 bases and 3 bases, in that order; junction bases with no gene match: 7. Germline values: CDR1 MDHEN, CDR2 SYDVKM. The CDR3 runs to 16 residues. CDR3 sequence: CASSLTGPGGYNEQFF. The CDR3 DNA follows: TGTGCCAGCAGTTTAACCGGCCCAGGGGGCTACAATGAGCAGTTCTTC.

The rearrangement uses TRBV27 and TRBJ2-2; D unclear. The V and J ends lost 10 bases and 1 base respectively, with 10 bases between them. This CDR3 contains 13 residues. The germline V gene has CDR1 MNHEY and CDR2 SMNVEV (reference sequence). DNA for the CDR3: TGTGCCACCTTGGCGCGGAACACCGGGGAGCTGTTTTTT. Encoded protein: CATLARNTGELFF.

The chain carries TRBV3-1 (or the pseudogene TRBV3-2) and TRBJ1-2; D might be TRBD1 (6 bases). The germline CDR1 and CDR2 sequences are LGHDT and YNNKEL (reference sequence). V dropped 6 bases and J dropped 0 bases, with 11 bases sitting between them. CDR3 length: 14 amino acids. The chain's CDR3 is CASREQGSNYGYTF. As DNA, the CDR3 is TGTGCCAGCAGAGAACAGGGTTCTAACTATGGCTACACCTTC.

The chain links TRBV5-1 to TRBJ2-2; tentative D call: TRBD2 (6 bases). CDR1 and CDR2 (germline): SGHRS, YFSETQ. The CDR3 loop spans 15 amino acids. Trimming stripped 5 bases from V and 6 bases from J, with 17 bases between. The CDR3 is CASRIPPGGPGELFF. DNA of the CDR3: TGCGCCAGCAGGATCCCACCCGGGGGTCCCGGGGAGCTGTTTTTT.

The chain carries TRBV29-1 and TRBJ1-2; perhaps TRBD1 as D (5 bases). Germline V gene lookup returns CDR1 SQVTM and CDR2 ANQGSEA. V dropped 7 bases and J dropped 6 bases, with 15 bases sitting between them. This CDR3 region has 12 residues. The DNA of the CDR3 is TGCAGCGGGGGGAGCCAGGCCGATGGCTACACCTTC. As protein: CSGGSQADGYTF.

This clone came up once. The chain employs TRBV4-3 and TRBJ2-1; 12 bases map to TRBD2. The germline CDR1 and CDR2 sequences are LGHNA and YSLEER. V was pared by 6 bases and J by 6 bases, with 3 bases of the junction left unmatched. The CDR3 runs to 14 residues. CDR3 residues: CASRLTSGGNEQFF. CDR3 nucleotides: TGCGCCAGCAGGTTGACTAGCGGGGGCAATGAGCAGTTCTTC.

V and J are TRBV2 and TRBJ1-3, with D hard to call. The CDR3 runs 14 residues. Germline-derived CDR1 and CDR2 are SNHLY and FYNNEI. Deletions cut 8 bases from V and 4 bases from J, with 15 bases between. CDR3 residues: CASHQEISGNTIYF. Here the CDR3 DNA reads TGTGCCAGCCACCAGGAGATTTCGGGAAACACCATATATTTT.

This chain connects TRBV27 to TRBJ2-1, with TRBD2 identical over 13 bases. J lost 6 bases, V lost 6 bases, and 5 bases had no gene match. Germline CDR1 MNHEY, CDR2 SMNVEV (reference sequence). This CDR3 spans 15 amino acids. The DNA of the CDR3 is TGTGCCAGCAGCAATAGACTAGCGGGGGGCAATGAGCAGTTCTTC. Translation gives CASSNRLAGGNEQFF.

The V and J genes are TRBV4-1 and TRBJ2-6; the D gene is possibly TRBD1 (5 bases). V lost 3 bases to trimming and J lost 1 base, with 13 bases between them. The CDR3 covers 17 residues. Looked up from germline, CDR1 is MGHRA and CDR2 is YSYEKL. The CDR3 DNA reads TGCGCCAGCAGCCAGTCGCCCCAGGGTTCTGGGGCCAACGTCCTGACTTTC. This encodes CASSQSPQGSGANVLTF.

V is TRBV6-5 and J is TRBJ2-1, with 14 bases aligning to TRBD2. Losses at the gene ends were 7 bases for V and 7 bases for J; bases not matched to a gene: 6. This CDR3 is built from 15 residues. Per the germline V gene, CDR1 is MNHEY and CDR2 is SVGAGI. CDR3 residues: CASNGLAGGLNEQFF. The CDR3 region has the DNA TGTGCCAGCAATGGACTAGCGGGGGGTTTGAATGAGCAGTTCTTC.

CDR3 sequence reads: CATRGGLPGNQPQHF. The CDR3 DNA reads TGTGCCACCCGCGGAGGTCTCCCTGGCAATCAGCCCCAGCATTTT. This chain connects TRBV10-3 to TRBJ1-5; D is ambiguous. In germline, CDR1 is ENHRY, CDR2 SYGVKD. V dropped 10 bases and J dropped 2 bases, with 18 bases sitting between them. The CDR3 runs to 15 residues.

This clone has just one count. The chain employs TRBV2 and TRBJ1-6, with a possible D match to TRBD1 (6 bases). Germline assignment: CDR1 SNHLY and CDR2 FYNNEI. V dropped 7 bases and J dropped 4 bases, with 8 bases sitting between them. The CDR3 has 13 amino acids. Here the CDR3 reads CASKGQYNSPLHF. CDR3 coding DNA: TGTGCCAGCAAAGGACAGTATAATTCACCCCTCCACTTT.

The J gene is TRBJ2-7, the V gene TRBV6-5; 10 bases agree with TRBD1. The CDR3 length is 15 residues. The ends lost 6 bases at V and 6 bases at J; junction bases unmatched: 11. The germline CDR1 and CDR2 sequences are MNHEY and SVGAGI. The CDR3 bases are TGTGCCAGCAGACAGACCGGGACAGGGGACTCCGAGCAGTACTTC. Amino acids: CASRQTGTGDSEQYF.

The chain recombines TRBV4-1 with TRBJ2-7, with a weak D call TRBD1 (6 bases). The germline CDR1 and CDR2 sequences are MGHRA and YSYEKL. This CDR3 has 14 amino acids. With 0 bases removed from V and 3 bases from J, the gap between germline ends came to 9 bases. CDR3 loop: CASSQEYRDYEQYF. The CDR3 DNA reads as TGCGCCAGCAGCCAAGAATACAGGGACTACGAGCAGTACTTC.

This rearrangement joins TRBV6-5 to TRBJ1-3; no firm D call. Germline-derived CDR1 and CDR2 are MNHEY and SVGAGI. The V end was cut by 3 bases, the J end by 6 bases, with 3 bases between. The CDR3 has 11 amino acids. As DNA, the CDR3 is TGTGCCAGCAGTTATTCAAACACCATATATTTT. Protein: CASSYSNTIYF.

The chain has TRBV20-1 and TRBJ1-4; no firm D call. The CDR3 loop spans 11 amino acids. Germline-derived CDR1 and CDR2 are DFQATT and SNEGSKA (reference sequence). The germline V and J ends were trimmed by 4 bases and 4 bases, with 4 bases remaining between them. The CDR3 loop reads CSAILNEKLFF. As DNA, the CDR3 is TGCAGTGCTATCCTTAATGAAAAACTGTTTTTT.

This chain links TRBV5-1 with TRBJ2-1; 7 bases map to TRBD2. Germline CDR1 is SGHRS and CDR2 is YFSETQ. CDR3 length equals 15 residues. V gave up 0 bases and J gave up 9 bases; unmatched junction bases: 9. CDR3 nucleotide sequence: TGCGCCAGCAGCTTGGCCAGCGGGGCGCCCGGTGAGCAGTTCTTC. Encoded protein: CASSLASGAPGEQFF.

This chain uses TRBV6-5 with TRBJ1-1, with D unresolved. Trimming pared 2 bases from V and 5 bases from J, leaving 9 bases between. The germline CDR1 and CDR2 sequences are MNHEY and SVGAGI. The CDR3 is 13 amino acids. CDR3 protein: CASSYPGGTEAFF. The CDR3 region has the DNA TGTGCCAGCAGTTACCCCGGTGGGACTGAAGCTTTCTTT.